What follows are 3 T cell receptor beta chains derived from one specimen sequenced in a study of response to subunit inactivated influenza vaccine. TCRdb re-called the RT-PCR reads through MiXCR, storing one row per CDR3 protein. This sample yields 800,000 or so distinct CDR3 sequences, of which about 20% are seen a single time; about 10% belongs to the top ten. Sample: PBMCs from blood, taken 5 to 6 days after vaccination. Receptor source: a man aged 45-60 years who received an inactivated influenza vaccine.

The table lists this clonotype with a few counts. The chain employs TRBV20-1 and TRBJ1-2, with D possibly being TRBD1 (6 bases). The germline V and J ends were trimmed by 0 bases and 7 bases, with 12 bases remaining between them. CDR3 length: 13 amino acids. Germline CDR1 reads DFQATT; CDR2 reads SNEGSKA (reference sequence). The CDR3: CSAREMTGGGYTF. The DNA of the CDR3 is TGCAGTGCTAGAGAGATGACAGGAGGTGGCTACACCTTC.

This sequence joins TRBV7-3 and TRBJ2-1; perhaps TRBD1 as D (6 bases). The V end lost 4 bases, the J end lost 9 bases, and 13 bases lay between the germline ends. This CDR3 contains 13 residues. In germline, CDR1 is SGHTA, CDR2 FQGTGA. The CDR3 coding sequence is TGTGCCAGCAGCTGGACAGTCCACGGTGAGCAGTTCTTC. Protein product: CASSWTVHGEQFF. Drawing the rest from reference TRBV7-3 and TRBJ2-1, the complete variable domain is GAGVSQTPSNKVTEKGKYVELRCDPISGHTALYWYRQSLGQGPEFLIYFQGTGAADDSGLPNDRFFAVRPEGSVSTLKIQRTERGDSAVYLCASSWTVHGEQFFGPGTRLTVL.

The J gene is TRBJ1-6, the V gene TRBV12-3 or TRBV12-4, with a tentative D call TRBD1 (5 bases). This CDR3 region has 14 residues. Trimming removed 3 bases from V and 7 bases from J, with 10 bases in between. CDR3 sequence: CASSFWDGNSPLHF. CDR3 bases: TGTGCCAGCAGTTTTTGGGACGGCAATTCACCCCTCCACTTT.